A single T cell receptor beta chain is shown here with its context. Its target is not known. The data are from a study of shared clonotypes between healthy human individuals. The study's findings and limits: Clonotypes that were shared across a few donors made up roughly 5% of naive CD4 clonotypes.

The table came from immunoSEQ multiplex PCR; TCRdb's copy has only in-frame clones and leaves some out. The sample has roughly 2,000,000 clones, around 96% seen once. CD45RO negativity and positive selection for CCR7 defined naive CD8 cells, a population that excluded terminally differentiated effector memory CD45RA+ cells. V lost 7 bases to trimming and J lost 5 bases, with 8 bases between them. Germline CDR1 LNHDA, CDR2 SQIVND (reference sequence). The CDR3 totals 11 residues. The chain employs TRBV19 and TRBJ1-2; D remains ambiguous. The TCR sequence derives from a young man in good health. The sequencing input was naive CD8+ T cells sorted from blood. The CDR3 loop is CASKKGYGYTF. The CDR3 nucleotides read TGTGCCAGTAAAAAAGGGTATGGCTACACCTTC.